The 9 T cell receptor beta chains below all came from one sample that was sequenced in a study of cytomegalovirus exposure and HLA in healthy donors. Primers included in the PCR were 60 Vbeta and 13 Jbeta primers. The repertoire was sequenced with immunoSEQ multiplex PCR; TCRdb's copy has only in-frame clones and lacks some. The sample comprises around 150,000 clones, approximately 82% of which are singletons, and approximately 1.3% rests with the top ten. Material: PBMCs. Receptor source: a young man in good health and CMV-seropositive.

The rearrangement joins TRBV6-1 to TRBJ2-1; 8 bases fit TRBD2. The germline V gene encodes CDR1 MNHNS and CDR2 SASEGT. This CDR3 spans 14 amino acids. The V gene end was trimmed by 11 bases and the J gene end by 10 bases; junction bases not matched to a gene: 16. CDR3 loop: CAVRASGRGGEQFF. The CDR3 DNA reads TGTGCCGTCCGGGCTAGCGGGCGGGGAGGCGAGCAGTTCTTC.

The CDR3 reads CASSEPGLGNTIYF. The CDR3 DNA reads as TGTGCCAGCAGTGAACCCGGACTGGGAAACACCATATATTTT. The rearrangement links TRBV6-1 to TRBJ1-3; D call uncertain. With 2 bases removed from V and 4 bases from J, the gap between germline ends came to 9 bases. The germline V gene encodes CDR1 MNHNS and CDR2 SASEGT. This CDR3 region has 14 residues.

The chain couples TRBV6-1 to TRBJ2-1, with D tentatively TRBD2 (6 bases). Trimming stripped 11 bases from V and 1 base from J, with 15 bases between. The length of the CDR3 is 14 residues. Germline V lookup: CDR1 MNHNS, CDR2 SASEGT. The CDR3 protein is CAVRGKGSYNEQFF. In DNA, the CDR3 is TGTGCCGTCCGGGGGAAAGGGTCCTACAATGAGCAGTTCTTC.

The chain combines TRBV7-6 with TRBJ2-3, with 7 nucleotides matching TRBD1. The V gene end was trimmed by 0 bases and the J gene end by 6 bases; junction bases not matched to a gene: 6. CDR1 and CDR2 (germline): SGHVS, FNYEAQ. CDR3 length equals 15 residues. This CDR3 is CASSLADRPADTQYF. The CDR3 DNA is TGTGCCAGCAGCTTAGCGGACAGGCCTGCGGATACGCAGTATTTT.

This chain connects TRBV15 to TRBJ2-7; TRBD1 aligns across 10 bases. The V segment lost 5 bases and the J segment 3 bases; nucleotides outside the gene matches: 10. This CDR3 region has 16 residues. Germline CDR1 reads LNHNV; CDR2 reads YYDKDF (reference sequence). The CDR3 reads CATSASLGTGDYEQYF. In nucleotides, the CDR3 is TGTGCCACCAGCGCGTCGCTGGGGACAGGGGACTACGAGCAGTACTTC.

CDR3 loop: CASSGAGRNGELFF. CDR3 bases: TGCGCCAGCAGCGGGGCAGGGCGTAACGGGGAGCTGTTTTTT. The chain employs TRBV5-1 and TRBJ2-2; a possible D gene is TRBD1 (5 bases). Germline-derived CDR1 and CDR2 are SGHRS and YFSETQ. The CDR3 contains 14 residues. Trimming stripped 4 bases from V and 7 bases from J, with 14 bases between.

V is TRBV5-6 and J is TRBJ2-3; D possibly corresponds to TRBD2 (6 bases). The V and J ends lost 1 base and 0 bases respectively, with 18 bases between them. Germline-derived CDR1 and CDR2 are SGHDT and YYEEEE. This CDR3 is built from 18 residues. CDR3 nucleotides: TGTGCCAGCAGCTTGTATGGAGGGACCCTGTGGAGCACAGATACGCAGTATTTT. Translation: CASSLYGGTLWSTDTQYF.

The chain carries TRBV6-5 and TRBJ2-5, with TRBD2 as a possible D gene (5 bases). The end of the DNA aligns better with TRBJ2-7, so the J call may be wrong. CDR3 length equals 14 residues. Germline V gene data show CDR1 as MNHEY and CDR2 as SVGAGI. CDR3 DNA: TGTGCCAGCAGTTACTCGATAGGAGGATACGAGCAGTACTTC. It specifies CASSYSIGGYEQYF.

J is TRBJ2-1 and V is TRBV7-9, with 8 positions matching TRBD2. The CDR3 is made up of 12 amino acids. Trimming removed 4 bases from V and 14 bases from J; junction bases left unmatched: 7. Germline CDR1 reads SEHNR; CDR2 reads FQNEAQ (reference sequence). The CDR3 is CASSSLAAEKFF. CDR3 in DNA: TGTGCCAGCAGCTCACTAGCGGCAGAAAAGTTCTTC.